This T cell receptor (beta chain) is drawn from a study of T cells in Graves' hyperthyroidism and ophthalmopathy. In the study overall: Peripheral blood was obtained at initial diagnosis, preceding any treatment.

General observations from the study: The model's output predicted ophthalmopathy at a median of roughly 6.9 months prior to onset.

RNA transcripts were the template for amplifying TCR beta CDR3 regions. Initially, a first-round RT-PCR of the TCR CDR3 employed the HTBI primer set. TCRdb re-called the multiplex PCR reads through MiXCR, storing one row per CDR3 protein. The table lists about 300,000 distinct CDR3 sequences, around 19% of them singletons. Those patients with uncontrolled infection, other autoimmune disease, pregnancy or lactation were excluded. The length of the CDR3 is 14 residues. Per the germline V gene, CDR1 is SGHNT and CDR2 is YENEEA. V gave up 3 bases and J gave up 5 bases, with 13 bases separating them. This clonotype has at least ten counts. Its antigen is not known.

Input material: blood. This receptor was obtained from a man between 50 and 59 years old with Graves' ophthalmopathy. V is TRBV11-3 and J is TRBJ2-5; D is possibly TRBD1 (5 bases). The CDR3 nucleotides are TGTGCCAGCAGCTTGGATCCAGGGCCGGAGACCCAGTACTTC. Protein: CASSLDPGPETQYF.